This T cell receptor (beta chain) was observed in a study of T-cell memory formation after mild COVID-19 (dated by TCRdb to 2020 to 2022). About the study as a whole: TCR sequence clusters from the two donors were found to be largely donor specific. The cohort was made up of two young adult volunteers, one female and one male, who were previously healthy. Longitudinal TCRalpha and TCRbeta repertoire sequencing tracked T-cell clones expanding and contracting after mild COVID-19 in a couple of donors.

Ficoll-Paque density gradient centrifugation was the method used to isolate PBMCs. The run used an Illumina NovaSeq 6000. TCRalpha and TCRbeta cDNA libraries were constructed by 5'RACE with constant-segment primers, with sample barcodes and unique molecular identifiers being introduced. RNA was extracted from every sample with Trizol reagent. Library amplification was performed in two PCR steps, and a second sample barcode and Illumina TruSeq adapters were introduced in the second step. The libraries were sequenced on an Illumina NovaSeq using 2 x 150 bp paired-end reads. Processing in the source paper ran as follows. The reads were demultiplexed and collapsed into UMI-guided consensus sequences using migec v1.2.7. Using mixcr v2.1.11, the UMI consensuses were aligned to TRA and TRB V and J templates and assembled into clonotypes. A clonotype was counted as expanded or contracted only if both edgeR and NoisET called the change significant, with noise models trained on biological replicates. edgeR calls used a false discovery rate-adjusted p below 0.01 and a log2 fold-change threshold of 1. As an exploratory analysis of dynamics, max-normalized trajectories of the 1000 most abundant clonotypes were examined by PCA with hierarchical clustering. Separately sequenced CD4+ and CD8+ repertoires were used to assign a CD4 or CD8 phenotype to each responding clone. TCRdb itself trimmed the public reads at Q25 with fastp, ran MiXCR and retained productive beta chains. Under each unique CDR3 protein, matching rows form one entry showing the most common genes and DNA. What appears here as the V and J calls and clone size reflects TCRdb's work, not the paper's. The sample yields 140,000 to 150,000 distinct CDR3 sequences; 20% to 25% were counted once. The ten largest make up approximately 24% of the sample.

Study-wide conclusions, independent of this receptor: Contracting CD4+ clones were found mainly in CM and EM memory subsets, while CD8+ clones were enriched in EMRA. Balanced CD4/CD8 phenotypes were observed for clones contracting from day 15 to 85, whereas a bias towards CD4+ was observed for a second wave of clones expanding from day 15 to 37. Some responding clones were detected in pre-infection memory, suggesting pre-existing cross-reactive memory T cells joined the SARS-CoV-2 response. Only a couple of mild cases were covered by the study, and larger cohorts that include severe cases with pre-infection samples were considered necessary. Whether the second-wave clones peaking on day 37 were SARS-CoV-2 specific was not confirmed.

On this clonotype: Its binding antigen is unknown. No base quality information exists; no much larger clone differs at one position.

This receptor was taken from an adult woman who had mild COVID-19 (a few samples of this study predate the infection). The sample titles of this study are shuffled in the database, so cell type and time point are left out; the donor was told from shared clones. The sequenced sample was PBMCs or a T cell subset sorted from them (not recorded which).

The nucleotide sequence is given as TGTGCCAGCAGCGTGGAAGGGAATGCTAACTATGGCTACACCTTC. The translation is CASSVEGNANYGYTF. The rearrangement combines TRBV9 with TRBJ1-2; no D gene is confidently identified. From the cysteine through the phenylalanine, the CDR3 covers 15 amino acids. Only CDR3 DNA remains: 45 bases, in frame from the first base. The junction shows trimming of 2 bases on V and 0 bases on J, plus 11 bases between the germline ends. CDR1 and CDR2 were assigned from the germline V gene as SGDLS and YYNGEE. Reference TRBV9 and TRBJ1-2 proteins supply the regions before and after the CDR3; the full variable domain is: DSGVTQTPKHLITATGQRVTLRCSPRSGDLSVYWYQQSLDQGLQFLIQYYNGEERAKGNILERFSAQQFPDLHSELNLSSLELGDSALYFCASSVEGNANYGYTFGSGTRLTVV.